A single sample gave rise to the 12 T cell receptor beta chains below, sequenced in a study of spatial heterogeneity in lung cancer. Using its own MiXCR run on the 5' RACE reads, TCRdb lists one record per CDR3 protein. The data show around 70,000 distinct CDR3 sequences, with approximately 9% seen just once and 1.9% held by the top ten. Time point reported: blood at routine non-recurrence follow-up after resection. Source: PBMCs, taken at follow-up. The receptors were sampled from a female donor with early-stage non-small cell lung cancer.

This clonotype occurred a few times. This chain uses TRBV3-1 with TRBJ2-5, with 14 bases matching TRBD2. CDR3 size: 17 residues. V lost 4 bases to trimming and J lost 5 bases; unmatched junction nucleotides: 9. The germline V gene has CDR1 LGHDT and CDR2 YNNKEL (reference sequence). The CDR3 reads CASSRPGTSGSRETQYF. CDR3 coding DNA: TGTGCCAGCAGCCGACCCGGGACTAGCGGGAGCCGTGAGACCCAGTACTTC.

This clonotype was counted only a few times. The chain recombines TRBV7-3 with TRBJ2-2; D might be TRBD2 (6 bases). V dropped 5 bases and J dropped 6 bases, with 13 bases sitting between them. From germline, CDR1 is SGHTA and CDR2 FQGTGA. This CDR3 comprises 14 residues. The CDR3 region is CASSPASVPGELFF. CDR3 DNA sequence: TGTGCCAGCAGCCCCGCTAGCGTACCCGGGGAGCTGTTTTTT.

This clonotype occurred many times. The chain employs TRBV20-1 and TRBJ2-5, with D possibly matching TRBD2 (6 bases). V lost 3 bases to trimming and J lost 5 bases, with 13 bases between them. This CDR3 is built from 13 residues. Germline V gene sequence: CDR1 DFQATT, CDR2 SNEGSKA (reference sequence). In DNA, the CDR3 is TGCAGTGCTAGGGGGGGTGGAGCGGAGACCCAGTACTTC. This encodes CSARGGGAETQYF.

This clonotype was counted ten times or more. In DNA form, the CDR3 reads TGTGCCAGATTCCTCCGACAGACCCGACGGAATGAGCAGTTCTTC. It yields the protein CARFLRQTRRNEQFF. The chain carries TRBV28 and TRBJ2-1; weak D call: TRBD1 (5 bases). The germline V and J ends were trimmed by 9 bases and 7 bases, with 22 bases remaining between them. Germline lookup yields CDR1 MDHEN and CDR2 SYDVKM. This CDR3 has 15 amino acids.

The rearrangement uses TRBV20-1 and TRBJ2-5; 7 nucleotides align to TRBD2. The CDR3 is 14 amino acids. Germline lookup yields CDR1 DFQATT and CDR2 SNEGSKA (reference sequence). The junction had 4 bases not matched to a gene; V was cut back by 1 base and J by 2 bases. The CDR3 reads CSARGGSGQETQYF. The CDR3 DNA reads TGCAGTGCTAGAGGAGGTAGCGGGCAAGAGACCCAGTACTTC.

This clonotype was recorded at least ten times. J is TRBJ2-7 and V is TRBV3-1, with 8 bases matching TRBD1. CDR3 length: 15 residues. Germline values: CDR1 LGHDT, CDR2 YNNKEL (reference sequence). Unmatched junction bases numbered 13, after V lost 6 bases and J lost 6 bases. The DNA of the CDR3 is TGTGCCAGCAGTTACGCCGGGACAGGTACTAGCGAGCAGTACTTC. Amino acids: CASSYAGTGTSEQYF.

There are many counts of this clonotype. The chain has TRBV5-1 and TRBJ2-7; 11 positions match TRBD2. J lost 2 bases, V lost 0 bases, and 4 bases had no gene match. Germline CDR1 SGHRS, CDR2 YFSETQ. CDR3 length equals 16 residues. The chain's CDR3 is CASSLEGTSGTYEQYF. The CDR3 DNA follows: TGCGCCAGCAGCTTGGAAGGGACTAGCGGTACCTACGAGCAGTACTTC.

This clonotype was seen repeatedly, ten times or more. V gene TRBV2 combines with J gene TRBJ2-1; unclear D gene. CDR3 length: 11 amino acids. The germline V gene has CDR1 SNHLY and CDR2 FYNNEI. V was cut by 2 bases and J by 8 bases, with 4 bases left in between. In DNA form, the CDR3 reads TGTGCCAGCAGTGAAAGGGATGAGCAGTTCTTC. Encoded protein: CASSERDEQFF.

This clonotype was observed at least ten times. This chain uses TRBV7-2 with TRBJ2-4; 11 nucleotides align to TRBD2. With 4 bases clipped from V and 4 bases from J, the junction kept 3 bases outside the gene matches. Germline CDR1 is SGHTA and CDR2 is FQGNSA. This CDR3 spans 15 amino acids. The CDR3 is CASSSGLAEKNIQYF. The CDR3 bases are TGTGCCAGCAGCTCGGGACTAGCGGAGAAAAACATTCAGTACTTC.

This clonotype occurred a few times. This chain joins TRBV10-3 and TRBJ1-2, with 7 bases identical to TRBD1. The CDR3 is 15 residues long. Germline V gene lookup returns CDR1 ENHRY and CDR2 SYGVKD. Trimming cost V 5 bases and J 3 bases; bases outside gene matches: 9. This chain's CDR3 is CAISPHRQGDYGYTF. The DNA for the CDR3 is TGTGCCATCAGTCCACACCGACAGGGAGACTATGGCTACACCTTC.

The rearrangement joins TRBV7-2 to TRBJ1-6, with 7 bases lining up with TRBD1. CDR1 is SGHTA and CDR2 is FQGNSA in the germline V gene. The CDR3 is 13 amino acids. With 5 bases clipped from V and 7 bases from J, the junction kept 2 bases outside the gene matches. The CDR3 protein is CASSPRGNSPLHF. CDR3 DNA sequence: TGTGCCAGCAGCCCCAGGGGGAATTCACCCCTCCACTTT. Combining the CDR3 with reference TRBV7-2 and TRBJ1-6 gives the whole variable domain GAGVSQSPSNKVTEKGKDVELRCDPISGHTALYWYRQSLGQGLEFLIYFQGNSAPDKSGLPSDRFSAERTGGSVSTLTIQRTQQEDSAVYLCASSPRGNSPLHFGNGTRLTVT.

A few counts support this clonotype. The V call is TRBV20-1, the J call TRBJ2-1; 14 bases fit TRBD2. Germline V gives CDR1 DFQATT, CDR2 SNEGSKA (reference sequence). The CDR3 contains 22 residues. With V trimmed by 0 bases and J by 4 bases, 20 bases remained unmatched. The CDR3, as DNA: TGCAGTGCTAGAGATCCAAGATCCTCTGGACTAGCGGGAGGCGCCTATTACAATGAGCAGTTCTTC. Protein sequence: CSARDPRSSGLAGGAYYNEQFF.